These 32 T cell receptor beta chains originate from one sample sequenced in a study of T cell changes during pregnancy in multiple sclerosis. Clones were sequenced by immunoSEQ multiplex PCR, and TCRdb holds only the in-frame ones, with some missing. The table lists roughly 93,000 clones, more than 85% of them singletons, with around 1.7% in the top ten. Sample: peripheral blood, taken in the first trimester of pregnancy. These receptors were obtained from a female donor in good health, enrolled as a control in a pregnancy study.

The V and J genes are TRBV19 and TRBJ1-6; maybe TRBD1 (6 bases). Germline V gives CDR1 LNHDA, CDR2 SQIVND (reference sequence). V was clipped by 7 bases and J by 4 bases, with 17 bases between them. The CDR3 is 16 amino acids. The CDR3 reads CASTGTRTDYNSPLHF. The CDR3 bases are TGTGCCAGTACCGGCACTCGGACAGATTATAATTCACCCCTCCACTTT.

J is TRBJ1-6 and V is TRBV5-4; no reliable D call. V was pared by 2 bases and J by 0 bases, with 12 bases between. Germline-derived CDR1 and CDR2 are SGHNT and YYREEE (reference sequence). The CDR3 length is 17 residues. The DNA for the CDR3 is TGTGCCAGCAGCTTAGCAGGAACCCGCTCCTATAATTCACCCCTCCACTTT. Protein: CASSLAGTRSYNSPLHF.

The V call is TRBV4-1, the J call TRBJ1-1; the match to TRBD1 covers 10 bases. This CDR3 is 13 amino acids long. Germline CDR1 is MGHRA and CDR2 is YSYEKL. Unmatched junction bases numbered 4, after V lost 4 bases and J lost 8 bases. DNA of the CDR3: TGCGCCAGCAGCCCGGGACAGGGGATCGAAGCTTTCTTT. Translation gives CASSPGQGIEAFF.

Worth noting for this clone: Additional DNA sequences in this sample encode the identical CDR3. The chain has TRBV11-1 and TRBJ1-2; D gene uncertain. V was cut by 4 bases and J by 8 bases, with 20 bases left in between. The CDR3 runs to 15 residues. Germline V gene sequence: CDR1 SGHAT, CDR2 FQDESV (reference sequence). The CDR3 coding sequence is TGTGCCAGCAGCTCTCGTGGAGGGCGGGAGATCGGCTACACCTTC. Its protein product is CASSSRGGREIGYTF. Filled out from reference TRBV11-1 and TRBJ1-2, the complete variable domain reads EAEVAQSPRYKITEKSQAVAFWCDPISGHATLYWYRQILGQGPELLVQFQDESVVDDSQLPKDRFSAERLKGVDSTLKIQPAELGDSAMYLCASSSRGGREIGYTFGSGTRLTVV.

The chain has TRBV4-3 and TRBJ2-7; TRBD1 agrees at 8 bases. The CDR3 is 18 amino acids. The ends lost 0 bases at V and 0 bases at J; junction bases unmatched: 10. Germline V gene sequence: CDR1 LGHNA, CDR2 YSLEER. CDR3 nucleotide sequence: TGCGCCAGCAGCCAAGAAGGCCCAGGACAGGGCCTCTCCTACGAGCAGTACTTC. Translation gives CASSQEGPGQGLSYEQYF.

The chain links TRBV5-1 to TRBJ2-1, with TRBD2 identical over 7 bases. The germline gives CDR1 SGHRS, CDR2 YFSETQ. V lost 2 bases, J lost 1 base, and 3 bases stayed unmatched. This CDR3 spans 15 amino acids. The CDR3 region is CASSLSGVSYNEQFF. CDR3 nucleotides: TGCGCCAGCAGCTTAAGCGGGGTTTCCTACAATGAGCAGTTCTTC.

This clone was seen a handful of times. The chain employs TRBV28 and TRBJ2-7; TRBD2 matches 8 bases. Trimming cost V 6 bases and J 3 bases; bases outside gene matches: 10. The V gene's germline CDR1 is MDHEN and CDR2 SYDVKM. The length of the CDR3 is 15 residues. The chain's CDR3 is CASSGTGTSHYEQYF. In DNA form, the CDR3 reads TGTGCCAGCAGCGGAACCGGGACTAGTCACTACGAGCAGTACTTC.

CDR3 coding DNA: TGTGCCCATGTTACTAGGGCTTTTTCCGGGGAGCTGTTTTTT. The encoded protein is CAHVTRAFSGELFF. This sequence joins TRBV21-1 and TRBJ2-2; the D segment call TRBD2 is taken from the table without a DNA check. TRBV21-1 is a listed pseudogene. The CDR3 contains 14 residues.

The CDR3 DNA is TGTGCCAGTAGTATGGCGCAGGGGGCAGAGACCCAGTACTTC. It codes for CASSMAQGAETQYF. V gene TRBV19 combines with J gene TRBJ2-5; 8 nucleotides line up with TRBD1. The CDR3 has 14 amino acids. V was clipped by 3 bases and J by 4 bases; unmatched bases: 4. CDR1 is LNHDA and CDR2 is SQIVND in the germline V gene (reference sequence). Combining the CDR3 with reference TRBV19 and TRBJ2-5 gives the whole variable domain DGGITQSPKYLFRKEGQNVTLSCEQNLNHDAMYWYRQDPGQGLRLIYYSQIVNDFQKGDIAEGYSVSREKKESFPLTVTSAQKNPTAFYLCASSMAQGAETQYFGPGTRLLVL.

The chain employs TRBV2 and TRBJ2-5; 7 bases map to TRBD1. Germline loops: CDR1 SNHLY, CDR2 FYNNEI. The CDR3 is 15 residues long. V gave up 8 bases and J gave up 5 bases; unmatched junction bases: 14. Written as DNA, the CDR3 is TGTGCCAGCTTCAGGACAGGAGTTTTGTTGGAGACCCAGTACTTC. Encoded protein: CASFRTGVLLETQYF.

The V gene is TRBV6-5, the J gene TRBJ2-3; no firm D call. Trimming took 2 bases from V and 1 from J, leaving 13 bases between them. CDR3 length: 16 amino acids. Germline CDR1 reads MNHEY; CDR2 reads SVGAGI. The CDR3 loop is CASSYIRPRGTDTQYF. The CDR3 DNA reads TGTGCCAGCAGTTACATTAGACCTCGGGGCACAGATACGCAGTATTTT.

The J gene is TRBJ1-2, the V gene TRBV27; possibly TRBD1 for D (5 bases). CDR3 length equals 14 residues. Trimming removed 6 bases at V and 4 bases at J, with 15 bases between. Looked up from germline, CDR1 is MNHEY and CDR2 is SMNVEV (reference sequence). The CDR3: CASSQQGGSYGYTF. DNA of the CDR3: TGTGCCAGCAGCCAGCAGGGAGGATCCTATGGCTACACCTTC.

The V call is TRBV7-9, the J call TRBJ1-1; maybe TRBD1 (6 bases). V lost 4 bases, J lost 0 bases, and 15 bases lay in between. The CDR3 totals 16 residues. Germline loops: CDR1 SEHNR, CDR2 FQNEAQ (reference sequence). The DNA of the CDR3 is TGTGCCAGCAGCTCCCGACCGGGACAAATGAACACTGAAGCTTTCTTT. Its translation: CASSSRPGQMNTEAFF.

The genes are TRBV6-5 and TRBJ1-1; tentative D call: TRBD1 (6 bases). V dropped 7 bases and J dropped 0 bases, with 12 bases sitting between them. The CDR3 is made up of 14 amino acids. Germline V gene lookup returns CDR1 MNHEY and CDR2 SVGAGI. The CDR3 DNA follows: TGTGCCAGCACCAGAGACAGGATGAACACTGAAGCTTTCTTT. It is translated as CASTRDRMNTEAFF.

V and J are TRBV2 and TRBJ2-7, with TRBD1 as a possible D gene (5 bases). This CDR3 is built from 12 residues. V lost 2 bases and J 3 bases, leaving 5 bases between the germline ends. Germline V lookup: CDR1 SNHLY, CDR2 FYNNEI. The CDR3 sequence is CASSERGYEQYF. The CDR3 DNA reads as TGTGCCAGCAGTGAAAGGGGCTACGAGCAGTACTTC.

This rearrangement joins TRBV7-2 to TRBJ1-6, with TRBD1 matching over 7 bases. Germline CDR1 reads SGHTA; CDR2 reads FQGNSA. The CDR3 totals 19 residues. The V and J ends lost 5 bases and 8 bases, in that order; junction bases with no gene match: 21. CDR3 in amino acids: CASSDPGTASPLRDSPLHF. As DNA, the CDR3 is TGTGCCAGCAGCGACCCCGGGACAGCTAGTCCACTACGGGATTCACCCCTCCACTTT.

The chain has TRBV28 and TRBJ2-3; 8 positions match TRBD2. Per germline, CDR1 MDHEN and CDR2 SYDVKM. The CDR3 is 14 amino acids. Trimming cost V 5 bases and J 5 bases; bases outside gene matches: 6. Written as DNA, the CDR3 is TGTGCCAGCAGTCTCGGGGGGGCGAAAGATACGCAGTATTTT. It encodes CASSLGGAKDTQYF.

The V gene is TRBV27, the J gene TRBJ1-1; 8 positions agree with TRBD1. Germline CDR1 MNHEY, CDR2 SMNVEV (reference sequence). V was clipped by 8 bases and J by 3 bases; unmatched bases: 14. The CDR3 sequence is 16 residues long. The CDR3 DNA sequence: TGTGCCAGCGGGAAAACTGGCAGGGGGCCGGACACTGAAGCTTTCTTT. It specifies CASGKTGRGPDTEAFF.

This clone was seen once. The chain couples TRBV29-1 to TRBJ1-1; D is perhaps TRBD1 (5 bases). CDR1 is SQVTM and CDR2 is ANQGSEA in the germline V gene. V dropped 8 bases and J dropped 0 bases, with 19 bases sitting between them. There are 15 residues in the CDR3. The CDR3 coding sequence is TGCAGCTCCCAACGGGCCCTAGGGGTGAACACTGAAGCTTTCTTT. Protein product: CSSQRALGVNTEAFF.

With respect to this clone: Other DNA sequences in the sample encode the same CDR3. The rearrangement joins TRBV28 to TRBJ1-2; a weak D match, TRBD1 (6 bases). The CDR3 has 13 amino acids. Germline V gives CDR1 MDHEN, CDR2 SYDVKM. The germline V and J ends were trimmed by 2 bases and 2 bases, with 6 bases remaining between them. CDR3 residues: CASSLDRNYGYTF. Written as DNA, the CDR3 is TGTGCCAGCAGTTTAGACAGGAACTATGGCTACACCTTC.

The J gene is TRBJ2-7, the V gene TRBV4-3; 7 bases match TRBD1. CDR3 length: 15 residues. After removal of 0 bases from V and 3 bases from J, the junction contained 5 bases not matched to a gene. Germline lookup yields CDR1 LGHNA and CDR2 YSLEER. The CDR3 protein is CASSQDPRDSYEQYF. The CDR3 DNA follows: TGCGCCAGCAGCCAAGATCCCCGGGACAGCTACGAGCAGTACTTC.

This chain joins TRBV4-2 and TRBJ2-7; the match to TRBD1 covers 10 bases. The CDR3 consists of 15 residues. The junction had 4 bases not matched to a gene; V was cut back by 0 bases and J by 5 bases. The germline CDR1 and CDR2 sequences are LGHNA and YNFKEQ. CDR3 in amino acids: CASSQDGTGEDEQYF. The CDR3 DNA reads as TGTGCCAGCAGCCAAGACGGGACAGGGGAGGACGAGCAGTACTTC.

This chain links TRBV4-3 with TRBJ2-3, with 8 bases matching TRBD1. Germline-derived CDR1 and CDR2 are LGHNA and YSLEER. Germline trimming cut 2 bases from V and 3 bases from J; bases unmatched to any gene: 7. This CDR3 has 16 residues. The CDR3 sequence is CASSQWTGRGTDTQYF. The CDR3 coding sequence is TGCGCCAGCAGCCAATGGACAGGGCGAGGAACAGATACGCAGTATTTT.

The chain uses TRBV7-2 and TRBJ1-1; D ambiguous. Trimming removed 5 bases from V and 1 base from J, with 11 bases in between. The CDR3 loop spans 14 amino acids. The germline gives CDR1 SGHTA, CDR2 FQGNSA. The CDR3 protein is CASSLEVWNTEAFF. CDR3 coding DNA: TGTGCCAGCAGCCTCGAGGTGTGGAACACTGAAGCTTTCTTT.

This clone was observed a few times. The chain joins TRBV21-1 to TRBJ2-7; the table's TRBD1 call for D was not verified on the DNA. TRBV21-1 is noted as a pseudogene. CDR3 length equals 13 residues. The CDR3 DNA is TGTGCCAGGGGAACAGGGGTCGCCTACGAGCAGTACTTC. Translating it yields CARGTGVAYEQYF.

The J gene is TRBJ1-2, the V gene TRBV19; possible D gene TRBD1, 6 bases. The germline V gene has CDR1 LNHDA and CDR2 SQIVND (reference sequence). The ends were cut back, 7 bases at V and 2 bases at J, with 11 bases in the middle. CDR3 length: 13 residues. The CDR3 sequence: CASKGGPNYGYTF. The CDR3 nucleotides read TGTGCCAGTAAGGGGGGGCCGAACTATGGCTACACCTTC. The full variable domain, completed using reference TRBV19 and TRBJ1-2, is DGGITQSPKYLFRKEGQNVTLSCEQNLNHDAMYWYRQDPGQGLRLIYYSQIVNDFQKGDIAEGYSVSREKKESFPLTVTSAQKNPTAFYLCASKGGPNYGYTFGSGTRLTVV.

V usage is TRBV27 and J usage is TRBJ1-5, with TRBD1 matching 9 bases. J was trimmed by 4 bases and V by 3 bases; bases with no gene match: 4. The CDR3 has 15 residues. Germline loops: CDR1 MNHEY, CDR2 SMNVEV (reference sequence). For the CDR3, the DNA is TGTGCCAGCAGTTTTGGGACAGGGAGAAATCAGCCCCAGCATTTT. Its protein product is CASSFGTGRNQPQHF.

This clone has just a few counts. J is TRBJ2-2 and V is TRBV4-3; no clear D gene. Germline loops: CDR1 LGHNA, CDR2 YSLEER. The CDR3 is 14 residues long. V lost 1 base, J lost 3 bases, and 6 bases lay in between. The CDR3 bases are TGCGCCAGCAGCCAAGGGAGACACACCGGGGAGCTGTTTTTT. Its protein product is CASSQGRHTGELFF.

The chain joins TRBV20-1 to TRBJ1-2; D unclear. Germline V gene lookup returns CDR1 DFQATT and CDR2 SNEGSKA (reference sequence). The CDR3 loop spans 11 amino acids. The CDR3: CSAVPTYGYTF. In DNA form, the CDR3 reads TGCAGCGCCGTTCCTACCTATGGCTACACCTTC.

The V gene is TRBV6-1, the J gene TRBJ2-2, with D uncertain. Trimming removed 6 bases from V and 4 bases from J, with 9 bases in between. There are 13 residues in the CDR3. Germline CDR1 MNHNS, CDR2 SASEGT. Written as DNA, the CDR3 is TGTGCCAGCAGGGAATATCTCACCGGGGAGCTGTTTTTT. It encodes CASREYLTGELFF.

V usage is TRBV19 and J usage is TRBJ1-1, with a possible D match to TRBD1 (5 bases). The CDR3 is 15 amino acids. CDR1 and CDR2 from the germline V gene are LNHDA and SQIVND (reference sequence). V was trimmed by 3 bases and J by 0 bases, leaving 11 bases between them. The CDR3 protein is CASSISEGLNTEAFF. The CDR3 region has the DNA TGTGCCAGTAGTATTTCGGAGGGGTTGAACACTGAAGCTTTCTTT. The variable domain in full, with the rest retrieved from reference TRBV19 and TRBJ1-1, is DGGITQSPKYLFRKEGQNVTLSCEQNLNHDAMYWYRQDPGQGLRLIYYSQIVNDFQKGDIAEGYSVSREKKESFPLTVTSAQKNPTAFYLCASSISEGLNTEAFFGQGTRLTVV.

J is TRBJ1-1 and V is TRBV6-5; maybe TRBD1 (5 bases). The CDR3 runs to 12 residues. Germline values: CDR1 MNHEY, CDR2 SVGAGI. V dropped 6 bases and J dropped 1 base, with 6 bases sitting between them. Written as DNA, the CDR3 is TGTGCCAGCAGAGACAGGAACACTGAAGCTTTCTTT. Translated: CASRDRNTEAFF.